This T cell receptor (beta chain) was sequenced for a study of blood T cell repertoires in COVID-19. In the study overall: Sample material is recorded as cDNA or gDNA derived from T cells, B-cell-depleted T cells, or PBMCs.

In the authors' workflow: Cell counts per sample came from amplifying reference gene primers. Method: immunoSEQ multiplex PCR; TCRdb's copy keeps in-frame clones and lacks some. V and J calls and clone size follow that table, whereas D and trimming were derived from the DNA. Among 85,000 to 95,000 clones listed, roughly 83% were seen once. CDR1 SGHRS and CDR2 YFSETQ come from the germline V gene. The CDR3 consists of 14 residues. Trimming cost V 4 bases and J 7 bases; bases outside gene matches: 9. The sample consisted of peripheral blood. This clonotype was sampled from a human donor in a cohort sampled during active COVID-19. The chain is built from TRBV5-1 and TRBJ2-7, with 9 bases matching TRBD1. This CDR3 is CASSPGQGLEEQYF. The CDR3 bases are TGCGCCAGCAGCCCAGGACAGGGGTTGGAAGAGCAGTACTTC.